This T cell receptor beta chain was obtained from a study of T cells in Graves' hyperthyroidism and ophthalmopathy. About the study: It was at initial diagnosis, before any treatment, that peripheral blood was collected.

Authors of the study amplified TCR beta CDR3 regions from RNA transcripts. A first-round RT-PCR of the TCR CDR3 used the HTBI primer set. TCRdb processed the multiplex PCR reads anew with MiXCR; each CDR3 protein has one entry. The data contain nearly 250,000 distinct CDR3 sequences, around 24% of them singletons. This clonotype was counted at least ten times. Germline values: CDR1 MNHNS, CDR2 SASEGT. Losses at the gene ends were 3 bases for V and 7 bases for J; bases not matched to a gene: 8. The CDR3 sequence is 14 residues long. The sequence was collected from a woman in her forties with Graves' ophthalmopathy. What was sequenced was blood. This chain uses TRBV6-1 with TRBJ1-1, with 7 nucleotides matching TRBD1. The CDR3 region has the DNA TGTGCCAGCAGTGACCCTGGACAGGCGCTTGAAGCTTTCTTT. Translation: CASSDPGQALEAFF.